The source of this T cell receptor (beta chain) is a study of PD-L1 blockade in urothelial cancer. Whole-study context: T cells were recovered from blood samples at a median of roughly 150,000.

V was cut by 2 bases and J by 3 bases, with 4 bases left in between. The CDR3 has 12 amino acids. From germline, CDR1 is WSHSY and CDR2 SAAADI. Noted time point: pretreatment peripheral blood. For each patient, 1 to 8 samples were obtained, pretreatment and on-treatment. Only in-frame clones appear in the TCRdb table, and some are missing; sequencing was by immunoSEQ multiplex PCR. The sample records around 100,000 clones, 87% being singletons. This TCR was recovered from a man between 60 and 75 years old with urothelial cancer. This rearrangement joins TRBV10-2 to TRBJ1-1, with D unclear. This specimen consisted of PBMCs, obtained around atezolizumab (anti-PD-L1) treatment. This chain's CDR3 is CASSEEYTEAFF. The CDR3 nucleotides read TGCGCCAGCAGTGAGGAGTACACTGAAGCTTTCTTT.